This T cell receptor (beta chain) comes out of a study of T cells after yellow fever vaccination. Overall study: Each low-cell-number fraction was prepared by means of SMART-Seq v4 Ultra Low Input. Findings and caveats of the study: The booster saw the reappearance of most primary-vaccination clones (around 96% CD4, 88% CD8). Of the clonotypes, a small share occurred in both CD4 and CD8 compartments.

The CDR3 runs to 18 residues. Per the germline V gene, CDR1 is LGHNA and CDR2 is YSLEER. The ends were cut back, 1 base at V and 4 bases at J, with 23 bases in the middle. TCRdb recomputed calls from the 5' RACE reads with MiXCR, one row per CDR3 protein. Here the sample spans a few hundred thousand distinct CDR3 sequences, 10% to 15% being singletons. In its sample, this clonotype was seen a few times. The antigen is undetermined. The starting material was CD4+ T cells sorted from PBMCs, obtained 45 days after the yellow fever booster vaccination. The chain uses TRBV4-3 and TRBJ2-7; D perhaps matches TRBD2 (6 bases). This TCR was recovered from a man aged 25-40 years who received the YFV17D yellow fever vaccine. CDR3 protein: CASSQGSGAPNRPYEQYF. Here the CDR3 DNA reads TGCGCCAGCAGCCAAGGTTCGGGAGCCCCCAACCGACCATACGAGCAGTACTTC.